These 10 T cell receptor beta chains came from one sample sequenced in a study of blood T cell repertoires in COVID-19. TCRdb keeps only in-frame clones here, not all; method: immunoSEQ multiplex PCR. The sample includes 200,000 to 300,000 clones, more than 80% of them seen just once. The sample comprised peripheral blood. The receptors were gathered from a woman of 80 years or more with COVID-19, enrolled during active disease.

The chain is built from TRBV30 and TRBJ2-5; TRBD2 is a possible D gene (5 bases). Trimming took off 7 bases at V and 2 bases at J, with 20 bases between the two ends. The length of the CDR3 is 15 residues. Germline-derived CDR1 and CDR2 are GTSNPN and SVGIG (reference sequence). CDR3 region: CASSLDEGRQETQYF. DNA for the CDR3: TGTGCCTCCTCCCTAGATGAGGGAAGGCAAGAGACCCAGTACTTC.

This clone came up once. The chain employs TRBV27 and TRBJ1-2; unclear D gene. V lost 4 bases and J 8 bases, leaving 17 bases between the germline ends. Germline CDR1 and CDR2: MNHEY and SMNVEV (reference sequence). The CDR3 sequence is 14 residues long. CDR3 sequence: CASSSPLEAGGYTF. The CDR3 DNA follows: TGTGCCAGCAGTTCGCCGCTTGAGGCGGGCGGCTACACCTTC.

This chain links TRBV5-1 with TRBJ2-2; TRBD1 aligns across 8 bases. V trimming: 0 bases; J trimming: 4 bases; junction bases outside the gene matches: 5. Germline CDR1 is SGHRS and CDR2 is YFSETQ. CDR3 size: 16 residues. CDR3 residues: CASSLEGQDGTGELFF. The CDR3 region has the DNA TGCGCCAGCAGCTTGGAGGGACAGGATGGCACCGGGGAGCTGTTTTTT. The full variable domain, with the rest looked up from reference TRBV5-1 and TRBJ2-2, is KAGVTQTPRYLIKTRGQQVTLSCSPISGHRSVSWYQQTPGQGLQFLFEYFSETQRNKGNFPGRFSGRQFSNSRSEMNVSTLELGDSALYLCASSLEGQDGTGELFFGEGSRLTVL.

This chain links TRBV3-1 (or the pseudogene TRBV3-2) with TRBJ1-2; no definite D call. The CDR3 loop spans 14 amino acids. Trimming stripped 0 bases from V and 4 bases from J, with 9 bases between. Germline CDR1 LGHDT, CDR2 YNNKEL (reference sequence). CDR3 nucleotide sequence: TGTGCCAGCAGCCAAGACCGCAGTGGCTATGGCTACACCTTC. Amino acids: CASSQDRSGYGYTF.

The chain joins TRBV7-3 to TRBJ2-5; weak D call: TRBD1 (5 bases). The V end lost 2 bases, the J end lost 9 bases, and 16 bases lay between the germline ends. CDR1 SGHTA and CDR2 FQGTGA come from the germline V gene. This CDR3 comprises 14 residues. The CDR3 coding sequence is TGTGCCAGCAGCTTATTTGGCCTGAAAGGGGCCCAGTACTTC. Translated, it gives CASSLFGLKGAQYF.

The chain joins TRBV28 to TRBJ2-1; 8 bases line up with TRBD2. Unmatched junction bases numbered 14, after V lost 6 bases and J lost 7 bases. The length of the CDR3 is 16 residues. Looked up from germline, CDR1 is MDHEN and CDR2 is SYDVKM. The CDR3 sequence is CASSAQGAGATNEQFF. Written as DNA, the CDR3 is TGTGCCAGCAGCGCCCAAGGAGCGGGAGCTACGAATGAGCAGTTCTTC.

This clone was recorded only once. V and J are TRBV11-2 and TRBJ1-2; D is uncertain. The germline CDR1 and CDR2 sequences are SGHAT and FQNNGV. V lost 2 bases and J lost 8, with 9 bases in between. This CDR3 comprises 12 residues. The CDR3 reads CASSLSSRGYTF. The DNA for the CDR3 is TGTGCCAGCAGCTTAAGTTCTCGGGGCTACACCTTC.

The chain couples TRBV3-1 (or the pseudogene TRBV3-2) to TRBJ2-2, with 8 bases lining up with TRBD2. The CDR3 spans 17 residues. Germline CDR1 is LGHDT and CDR2 is YNNKEL (reference sequence). V was clipped by 0 bases and J by 6 bases; unmatched bases: 9. The CDR3 is CASSQDGKASGSGELFF. The CDR3, as DNA: TGTGCCAGCAGCCAAGATGGGAAGGCTAGCGGGTCCGGGGAGCTGTTTTTT.

This chain connects TRBV6-5 to TRBJ1-1, with a tentative D call TRBD1 (6 bases). CDR1 and CDR2 from the germline V gene are MNHEY and SVGAGI. The ends were cut back, 8 bases at V and 4 bases at J, with 14 bases in the middle. The CDR3 runs 13 residues. The DNA of the CDR3 is TGTGCCAGCCAGGACAGAAGTTCCACTGAAGCTTTCTTT. As protein: CASQDRSSTEAFF.

The gene calls are TRBV6-1 and TRBJ1-1; D is unclear. The germline V gene encodes CDR1 MNHNS and CDR2 SASEGT. CDR3 length equals 13 residues. V was shortened by 1 base and J by 10 bases, with 13 bases between the two germline ends. In DNA form, the CDR3 reads TGTGCCAGCAGTGAAGTAGGACGTGAGGGAGCTTTCTTT. Translated, it gives CASSEVGREGAFF.